This T cell receptor (beta chain) was captured in a study of T-cell memory formation after mild COVID-19. From the 5' RACE reads, TCRdb called clonotypes with MiXCR, one entry per CDR3 protein. The top ten clones hold 20% to 25% of a sample with about 310,000 distinct CDR3 sequences, just under 20% of them seen once. This CDR3 has 12 amino acids. Per the germline V gene, CDR1 is SQVTM and CDR2 is ANQGSEA. Deletions cut 4 bases from V and 3 bases from J, with 9 bases between. This clonotype was sampled from a man aged 18 to 30 who had mild COVID-19 (a few samples of this study predate the infection). Cell type and time point are not known. J is TRBJ1-2 and V is TRBV29-1, with D perhaps TRBD1 (5 bases). Sample: PBMCs or a T cell subset sorted from them (not recorded which). CDR3 residues: CSVGGWDYGYTF. The CDR3 nucleotides are TGCAGCGTTGGGGGCTGGGACTATGGCTACACCTTC.